The 16 T cell receptor beta chains below were found in one sample sequenced in a study of T cell repertoires in cytomegalovirus infection. MiXCR, run by TCRdb on the reads, gives a single entry per CDR3 protein. The data contain 300,000 to 450,000 distinct CDR3 sequences, 15% to 20% of them singletons. The sample taken for sequencing was PBMCs. These receptors were obtained from a human donor in good health (CMV status not recorded). Some clones in this sample may be carry-over from other donors' samples.

This clonotype has ten or more counts. The chain uses TRBV7-8 and TRBJ2-1; D gene ambiguous. V lost 4 bases to trimming and J lost 9 bases, with 10 bases between them. Germline CDR1 reads SGHVS; CDR2 reads FQNEAQ. This CDR3 comprises 12 residues. Here the CDR3 reads CASSSVWGEQFF. CDR3 coding DNA: TGTGCCAGCAGCTCCGTTTGGGGTGAGCAGTTCTTC.

The sample holds many counts of this clonotype. The CDR3 reads CASREGGTDTQYF. The CDR3 DNA is TGTGCCAGCAGGGAGGGGGGCACAGATACGCAGTATTTT. The chain combines TRBV7-6 with TRBJ2-3; D tentatively reads TRBD1 or TRBD2 (6 bases each). Germline CDR1 reads SGHVS; CDR2 reads FNYEAQ. Trimming took 6 bases from V and 1 from J, leaving 8 bases between them. The CDR3 contains 13 residues.

A few counts support this clonotype. The chain has TRBV20-1 and TRBJ2-1; D might be TRBD1 (5 bases). This CDR3 comprises 14 residues. From germline, CDR1 is DFQATT and CDR2 SNEGSKA (reference sequence). V was trimmed by 3 bases and J by 6 bases, leaving 15 bases between them. CDR3 protein: CSASIPGLGNEQFF. As DNA, the CDR3 is TGCAGTGCTAGTATCCCAGGGCTCGGCAATGAGCAGTTCTTC.

This clonotype has ten or more counts. The CDR3 region is CASSLAASGAQETQYF. CDR3 DNA sequence: TGTGCCAGCAGCTTAGCGGCTAGCGGGGCGCAAGAGACCCAGTACTTC. V and J are TRBV7-9 and TRBJ2-5, with 9 bases identical to TRBD2. After removal of 0 bases from V and 2 bases from J, the junction contained 4 bases not matched to a gene. CDR1 and CDR2 (germline): SEHNR, FQNEAQ (reference sequence). This CDR3 has 16 amino acids. Full variable domain (missing parts from reference TRBV7-9 and TRBJ2-5): DTGVSQNPRHKITKRGQNVTFRCDPISEHNRLYWYRQTLGQGPEFLTYFQNEAQLEKSRLLSDRFSAERPKGSFSTLEIQRTEQGDSAMYLCASSLAASGAQETQYFGPGTRLLVL.

This clonotype was seen repeatedly, ten times or more. The chain combines TRBV7-8 with TRBJ1-5; D is perhaps TRBD1 (5 bases). The CDR3 covers 15 residues. V lost 5 bases, J lost 2 bases, and 13 bases lay in between. Germline V gene lookup returns CDR1 SGHVS and CDR2 FQNEAQ. The CDR3 region is CASSEGQGGNQPQHF. As DNA, the CDR3 is TGTGCCAGCAGCGAAGGGCAGGGTGGCAATCAGCCCCAGCATTTT.

This clonotype was counted many times. This chain links TRBV5-6 with TRBJ2-3; D gene uncertain. The CDR3 covers 14 residues. Germline CDR1 SGHDT, CDR2 YYEEEE. The V end lost 1 base, the J end lost 2 bases, and 8 bases lay between the germline ends. The CDR3 loop reads CASSLTSYTDTQYF. The DNA of the CDR3 is TGTGCCAGCAGCTTGACATCCTACACAGATACGCAGTATTTT.

This clonotype has only one observation. The rearrangement links TRBV11-2 to TRBJ2-7; D remains unclear. Germline-derived CDR1 and CDR2 are SGHAT and FQNNGV. CDR3 length equals 13 residues. V lost 2 bases to trimming and J lost 10 bases, with 15 bases between them. The CDR3, as DNA: TGTGCCAGCAGCTTATTGGTCCAAGGAAGTCAGTACTTC. It specifies CASSLLVQGSQYF.

In its sample, this clonotype was seen many times. The chain joins TRBV7-2 to TRBJ2-5; D may be TRBD1 or TRBD2 (5 bases each). The CDR3 has 15 amino acids. Germline V CDR1 and CDR2: SGHTA, FQGNSA. V lost 5 bases to trimming and J lost 0 bases, with 13 bases between them. The CDR3 DNA reads TGTGCCAGCAGCCCACAGGCCGGGAACCAAGAGACCCAGTACTTC. This gives the protein CASSPQAGNQETQYF.

This clonotype was found many times. This chain connects TRBV28 to TRBJ1-6; the D is unclear. The CDR3 has 14 amino acids. Per germline, CDR1 MDHEN and CDR2 SYDVKM. Trimming shortened V by 5 bases and J by 10 bases, and 15 bases separated the two germline ends. The CDR3 sequence: CASSPPERRSPLHF. The CDR3 region has the DNA TGTGCCAGCAGTCCCCCCGAGAGACGATCACCCCTCCACTTT.

The gene calls are TRBV5-1 and TRBJ2-1; the D gene is possibly TRBD1 (6 bases). V lost 1 base and J lost 10, with 15 bases in between. Germline V gene sequence: CDR1 SGHRS, CDR2 YFSETQ. The CDR3 length is 14 residues. The CDR3 loop is CASSLLVGAEEQFF. The CDR3 DNA is TGCGCCAGCAGCTTGTTGGTGGGGGCTGAGGAGCAGTTCTTC.

This clonotype occurred many times. This chain joins TRBV7-2 and TRBJ1-1, with D possibly being TRBD1 (6 bases). CDR3 size: 16 residues. Germline V gives CDR1 SGHTA, CDR2 FQGNSA. V lost 1 base to trimming and J lost 0 bases, with 12 bases between them. The CDR3 region has the DNA TGTGCCAGCAGCTTAGTGGCAGGGGACATGAACACTGAAGCTTTCTTT. It translates to CASSLVAGDMNTEAFF.

The chain uses TRBV19 and TRBJ2-3, with a tentative D call TRBD2 (6 bases). Germline V gene sequence: CDR1 LNHDA, CDR2 SQIVND (reference sequence). Trimming took off 6 bases at V and 2 bases at J, with 18 bases between the two ends. The CDR3 loop spans 16 amino acids. As DNA, the CDR3 is TGTGCCAGTAGGCGGGGTGGGCAACCAGACACAGATACGCAGTATTTT. It encodes CASRRGGQPDTDTQYF. The full variable domain, in which reference TRBV19 and TRBJ2-3 provide the parts outside the CDR3, is DGGITQSPKYLFRKEGQNVTLSCEQNLNHDAMYWYRQDPGQGLRLIYYSQIVNDFQKGDIAEGYSVSREKKESFPLTVTSAQKNPTAFYLCASRRGGQPDTDTQYFGPGTRLTVL.

This clonotype was seen only a few times. This chain's CDR3 is CASSLIQGGTEAFF. The CDR3, as DNA: TGTGCCAGCAGTCTCATCCAGGGGGGCACTGAAGCTTTCTTT. The chain couples TRBV28 to TRBJ1-1, with 7 nucleotides matching TRBD1. Germline values: CDR1 MDHEN, CDR2 SYDVKM. The CDR3 has 14 amino acids. V lost 5 bases, J lost 4 bases, and 7 bases stayed unmatched.

This clonotype was seen a handful of times. The CDR3 bases are TGTGCCAGCAGCACCGGACAGGGTCCACCCCTCCACTTT. Amino acids: CASSTGQGPPLHF. V usage is TRBV7-9 and J usage is TRBJ1-6; 8 nucleotides match TRBD1. CDR1 is SEHNR and CDR2 is FQNEAQ in the germline V gene (reference sequence). The trim removed 5 bases at V and 11 bases at J, leaving 5 bases unmatched. The CDR3 is 13 amino acids.

At least ten counts were recorded for this clonotype. The chain links TRBV7-2 to TRBJ2-1, with 8 nucleotides matching TRBD2. CDR3 size: 12 residues. The germline V gene has CDR1 SGHTA and CDR2 FQGNSA. The V segment lost 5 bases and the J segment 12 bases; nucleotides outside the gene matches: 6. In DNA form, the CDR3 reads TGTGCCAGCAGCGGTAGCGGGGTGGCGCAGTTCTTC. The encoded protein is CASSGSGVAQFF.

This chain links TRBV28 with TRBJ1-2, with D possibly being TRBD1 (6 bases). This CDR3 contains 15 residues. The ends were cut back, 7 bases at V and 8 bases at J, with 23 bases in the middle. Per germline, CDR1 MDHEN and CDR2 SYDVKM. The CDR3 sequence: CASTSSGGGGGGYTF. The CDR3 DNA reads TGTGCCAGCACTTCGTCGGGAGGAGGAGGGGGAGGCTACACCTTC.